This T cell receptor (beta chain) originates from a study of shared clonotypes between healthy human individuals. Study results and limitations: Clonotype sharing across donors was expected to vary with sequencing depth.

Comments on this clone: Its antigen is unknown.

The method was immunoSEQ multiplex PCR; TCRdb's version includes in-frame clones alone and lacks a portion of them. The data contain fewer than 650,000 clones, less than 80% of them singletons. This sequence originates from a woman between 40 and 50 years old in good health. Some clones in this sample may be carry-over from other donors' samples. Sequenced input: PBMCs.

CDR3 region: CASIHGRGSEQYF. DNA for the CDR3: TGTGCCAGCATCCACGGGCGGGGATCCGAGCAGTACTTC. The rearrangement uses TRBV28 and TRBJ2-7, with D perhaps matching TRBD2 (6 bases). V was pared by 7 bases and J by 6 bases, with 16 bases between. The CDR3 is 13 residues long. CDR1 and CDR2 (germline): MDHEN, SYDVKM.